This record looks at one TCR beta chain sequence and its context. Its target is unknown. The sample belongs to a study of identifying expanded T cells in peripheral blood. The CDR3 length is 15 residues. The V end lost 5 bases, the J end lost 4 bases, and 12 bases lay between the germline ends. CDR1 LNHDA and CDR2 SQIVND come from the germline V gene (reference sequence). Broader study findings: Technical replicates showed around 1.2 changed clones; roughly two weeks 15 to 20; four weeks 19.

Sequencing was performed with immunoSEQ multiplex PCR; in TCRdb, only in-frame clones are kept and a portion is missing. This table holds 55,000 to 80,000 clones, about four fifths found once. V is TRBV19 and J is TRBJ1-6; D might be TRBD1 (6 bases). The sequence derives from a person between 18 and 69 years old in good health. The sequencing input was blood. The CDR3 region is CASSGTSPYNSPLHF. CDR3 coding DNA: TGTGCCAGTAGTGGGACATCACCTTATAATTCACCCCTCCACTTT.